The 5 T cell receptor beta chains below come from one sample, sequenced in a study of cytomegalovirus exposure and HLA in healthy donors. TCRdb keeps only in-frame clones here, not all; method: immunoSEQ multiplex PCR. Of 150,000 to 200,000 clones listed, roughly 80% are singletons. Sequenced sample: PBMCs. These receptors came from a young man in good health and CMV-seropositive.

The chain recombines TRBV7-2 with TRBJ2-4; a possible D gene is TRBD1 (7 bases). The CDR3 extends over 17 amino acids. V was clipped by 1 base and J by 0 bases, with 13 bases between them. Germline CDR1 reads SGHTA; CDR2 reads FQGNSA. CDR3 bases: TGTGCCAGCAGCTTAGATAGACAGGGACTAGCCAAAAACATTCAGTACTTC. Its translation: CASSLDRQGLAKNIQYF.

The chain combines TRBV21-1 with TRBJ2-5; TRBD2, the D gene given by the table, was not confirmed from the DNA. TRBV21-1 is given as a pseudogene. CDR3 size: 14 residues. CDR3 protein: CASSTRMYAETQYF. In DNA, the CDR3 is TGTGCCAGCAGCACTAGAATGTACGCCGAGACCCAGTACTTC.

This sequence joins TRBV28 and TRBJ2-3; 10 nucleotides line up with TRBD1. Germline assignment: CDR1 MDHEN and CDR2 SYDVKM. Losses at the gene ends were 4 bases for V and 4 bases for J; bases not matched to a gene: 2. The CDR3 spans 14 residues. The CDR3 loop is CASSYGTGADTQYF. CDR3 DNA sequence: TGTGCCAGCAGTTACGGGACAGGGGCAGATACGCAGTATTTT.

This rearrangement joins TRBV5-1 to TRBJ2-6; maybe TRBD2 (6 bases). The CDR3 is made up of 16 amino acids. Germline CDR1 is SGHRS and CDR2 is YFSETQ. V was clipped by 3 bases and J by 2 bases, with 12 bases between them. Here the CDR3 reads CASSYQTGAGANVLTF. For the CDR3, the DNA is TGCGCCAGCAGCTACCAGACGGGGGCTGGGGCCAACGTCCTGACTTTC. Full variable domain (rest looked up from reference TRBV5-1 and TRBJ2-6): KAGVTQTPRYLIKTRGQQVTLSCSPISGHRSVSWYQQTPGQGLQFLFEYFSETQRNKGNFPGRFSGRQFSNSRSEMNVSTLELGDSALYLCASSYQTGAGANVLTFGAGSRLTVL.

This rearrangement joins TRBV19 to TRBJ2-3; 7 bases map to TRBD2. Germline V gene data show CDR1 as LNHDA and CDR2 as SQIVND (reference sequence). Trimming cost V 9 bases and J 1 base; bases outside gene matches: 7. CDR3 length equals 14 residues. The CDR3 DNA is TGTGCCAGGCTCTGGGGGGGAGGCACAGATACGCAGTATTTT. Translated: CARLWGGGTDTQYF.